A selection of T cell receptor beta chains follows, all from one sample in a study of blood T cell repertoires in COVID-19. Clones were read by immunoSEQ multiplex PCR, and TCRdb kept only the in-frame ones, dropping some. The sample includes over 150,000 clones, more than 65% of them seen just once. The sequenced material came from peripheral blood. These receptor sequences come from a human donor in a cohort sampled during active COVID-19. Each CDR3 is given with its conserved first and last residue. Each record gives: V gene, D gene, J gene, clone size, CDR3 DNA, CDR3 protein. The D gene is left open where the match is weak. The listing skips clone size in some rows; elsewhere it reads once, few, many or a size class.

TRBV6-5	.	TRBJ1-1	.	TGTGCCAGCAGTTACTCCCCCCGGGGAGAAACTGAAGCTTTCTTT	CASSYSPRGETEAFF
TRBV19	TRBD2	TRBJ2-1	.	TGTGCCAGTGCGACCCGGGGAGGGGCGACCTACAATGAGCAGTTCTTC	CASATRGGATYNEQFF
TRBV5-4	TRBD2	TRBJ2-2	.	TGTGCCAGCAGCAAAAAGGGGGGAGCGGGAGGGCCGAGGGGCACCGGGGAGCTGTTTTTT	CASSKKGGAGGPRGTGELFF
TRBV2	TRBD2	TRBJ2-1	.	TGTGCCAGCGGGATAGCGGGGTACAATGAGCAGTTCTTC	CASGIAGYNEQFF
TRBV27	.	TRBJ1-5	.	TGTGCCAGCAGTTTAAGAGAAAATCAGCCCCAGCATTTT	CASSLRENQPQHF
TRBV5-1	TRBD2	TRBJ2-5	.	TGCGCCAGCAGCTGGACTAGCGGGCGTATCCAAGAGACCCAGTACTTC	CASSWTSGRIQETQYF
TRBV6-1	.	TRBJ2-7	.	TGTGCCAGCAGTGAAGCGCTCGGCAGGGGAGAGCAGTACTTC	CASSEALGRGEQYF
TRBV10-3	TRBD1	TRBJ1-1	.	TGTGCCATCAGTCGGGGGACAGGGTCGCCCGATTTGAACACTGAAGCTTTCTTT	CAISRGTGSPDLNTEAFF
TRBV28	.	TRBJ2-7	.	TGTGCCAGCAGTTCCTCCAGCTCCTACGAGCAGTACTTC	CASSSSSSYEQYF
TRBV3-1/TRBV3-2	TRBD2	TRBJ2-1	once	TGTGCCAGCAGCCAAGGTTGGGGACTAGCCCTTCCCTATGAGCAGTTCTTC	CASSQGWGLALPYEQFF
TRBV5-1	.	TRBJ2-7	once	TGCGCCAGCAGCTTGTCGGGGAACGAGCAGTACTTC	CASSLSGNEQYF
TRBV7-9	.	TRBJ2-2	.	TGTGCCAGCACCCAAAAGGGGGACCGGGGGGAGCTGTTTTTT	CASTQKGDRGELFF
TRBV28	TRBD1	TRBJ1-5	few	TGTGCCAGCAGTTTAAGTTCGACAGGGGCGTTCAGGCAGCCCCAGCATTTT	CASSLSSTGAFRQPQHF
TRBV5-1	TRBD2	TRBJ2-7	.	TGCGCCAGCAGCCTGGGGAGCGTGGGGGGGGGTGGCTACGAGCAGTACTTC	CASSLGSVGGGGYEQYF
TRBV19	TRBD1	TRBJ1-6	.	TGTGCCAGTAGTGGGACAGCGAATTCACCCCTCCACTTT	CASSGTANSPLHF
TRBV5-1	TRBD1	TRBJ1-4	once	TGCGCCAGCAGCTTGGTGGGGGACAGGGCAAATGAAAAACTGTTTTTT	CASSLVGDRANEKLFF
TRBV12-3/TRBV12-4	.	TRBJ1-4	.	TGTGCCAGCAGACAGGGTGGAAAACTGTTTTTT	CASRQGGKLFF
TRBV2	.	TRBJ2-1	.	TGTGCCAGCAGTGAGAAAGGGCGGGCCGCCTACAATGAGCAGTTCTTC	CASSEKGRAAYNEQFF
TRBV2	.	TRBJ2-2	.	TGTGCCAGCAGCGAGGCTAGTACCACCGGGGAGCTGTTTTTT	CASSEASTTGELFF
TRBV5-4	TRBD1	TRBJ2-7	.	TGTGCCAGCAGCCAGGACAGGGGGCTCTACGAGCAGTACTTC	CASSQDRGLYEQYF
TRBV27	TRBD1	TRBJ1-2	.	TGTGCCAGCATCGGGACAGGAATGAATGGCTACACCTTC	CASIGTGMNGYTF
TRBV7-9	TRBD1	TRBJ1-3	.	TGTGCCAGCAGCTCTGGACAGGGAGCTGGAAACACCATATATTTT	CASSSGQGAGNTIYF
TRBV5-5	.	TRBJ2-7	few	TGTGCCAGCAGCTTCACAGAACTCTCCTACGAGCAGTACTTC	CASSFTELSYEQYF
TRBV3-1/TRBV3-2	.	TRBJ2-5	few	TGTGCCAGCGGCGTCCAGGGGCCGCAAGAGACCCAGTACTTC	CASGVQGPQETQYF
TRBV7-8	.	TRBJ2-1	.	TGTGCCAGCAGGTCCCAGGGTAGCTTGGGCAATGAGCAGTTCTTC	CASRSQGSLGNEQFF
TRBV28	TRBD1	TRBJ2-5	.	TGTGCCAGCAGGGGCGGAGGGACAGGGAAGACCCAGTACTTC	CASRGGGTGKTQYF
TRBV5-6	TRBD2	TRBJ2-7	.	TGTGCCAGCAGCTTAGGACTAGCGGGAGGGCGACGCTACGAGCAGTACTTC	CASSLGLAGGRRYEQYF
TRBV7-2	TRBD1	TRBJ1-6	.	TGTGCCAGCAGCTTAGCTCAGGGGGCGCATTCAACCCTCCACTTT	CASSLAQGAHSTLHF
TRBV28	.	TRBJ2-1	.	TGTGCCAGCAGTTTATCGGTCGGCGGGGAGCAGTTCTTC	CASSLSVGGEQFF
TRBV5-4	TRBD1	TRBJ1-6	once	TGTGCCAGCAGCATAGACAGGGGGCGTAATTCACCCCTCCACTTT	CASSIDRGRNSPLHF
TRBV28	TRBD1	TRBJ1-1	few	TGTGCCAGCAGGACAGGGGGCACTGAAGCTTTCTTT	CASRTGGTEAFF
TRBV5-1	TRBD1	TRBJ2-7	.	TGCGCCAGCAGCATGGACAGGGACCACGAGCAGTACTTC	CASSMDRDHEQYF
TRBV10-3	TRBD1	TRBJ1-6	.	TGTGCCATCAGTGAAGGACAGGGCTATTCACCCCTCCACTTT	CAISEGQGYSPLHF
TRBV30	.	TRBJ2-5	few	TGTGCCTTAGGGACATTACAAGAGACCCAGTACTTC	CALGTLQETQYF
TRBV5-1	.	TRBJ2-1	.	TGCGCCAGCAGCTTGGTTGGTCAGTACTACAATGAGCAGTTCTTC	CASSLVGQYYNEQFF
TRBV2	TRBD2	TRBJ2-7	.	TGTGCCAGCAGTGATGGTGGACTAGCGGGAAGCGAGCAGTACTTC	CASSDGGLAGSEQYF
TRBV6-5	TRBD2	TRBJ2-1	.	TGTGCCAGCAGTAGACTAGCGGGAGTCATTGAGCAGTTCTTC	CASSRLAGVIEQFF
TRBV14	TRBD2	TRBJ2-1	.	TGTGCCAGCAGCCCCGGGACTAGTCGGAACAATGAGCAGTTCTTC	CASSPGTSRNNEQFF
TRBV28	TRBD1	TRBJ1-1	.	TGTGCCAGCCAGACAGGCGACAGGGGGCTTGAAGCTTTCTTT	CASQTGDRGLEAFF
TRBV5-1	TRBD2	TRBJ2-1	.	TGCGCCAGCAGCTTGACCCTAGCGGGAGATGAGCAGTTCTTC	CASSLTLAGDEQFF
TRBV28	.	TRBJ1-5	.	TGTGCCAGCAGTTATGACACCGGCAATCAGCCCCAGCATTTT	CASSYDTGNQPQHF
TRBV27	TRBD1	TRBJ1-2	.	TGTGCCAGCAGTTCCCTGCTCACAGGGGATTATGGCTACACCTTC	CASSSLLTGDYGYTF
TRBV28	TRBD1	TRBJ2-2	.	TGTGCCAGCAGTTTGGGACAGGGGGGCACCGGGGAGCTGTTTTTT	CASSLGQGGTGELFF